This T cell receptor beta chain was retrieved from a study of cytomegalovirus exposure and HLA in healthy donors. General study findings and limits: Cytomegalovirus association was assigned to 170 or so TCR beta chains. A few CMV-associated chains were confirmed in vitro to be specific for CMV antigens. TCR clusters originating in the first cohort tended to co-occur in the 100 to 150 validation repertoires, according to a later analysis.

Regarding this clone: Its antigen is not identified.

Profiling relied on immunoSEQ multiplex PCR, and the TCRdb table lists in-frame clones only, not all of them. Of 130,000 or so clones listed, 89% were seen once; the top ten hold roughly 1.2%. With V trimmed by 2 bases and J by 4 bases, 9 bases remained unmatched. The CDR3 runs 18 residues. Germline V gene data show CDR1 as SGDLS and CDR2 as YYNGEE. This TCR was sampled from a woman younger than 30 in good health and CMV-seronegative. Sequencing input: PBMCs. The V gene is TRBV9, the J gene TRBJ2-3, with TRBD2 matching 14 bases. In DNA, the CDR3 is TGTGCCAGCAGCGTTCTTCCGACTAGCGGGGGGGATTCAGATACGCAGTATTTT. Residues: CASSVLPTSGGDSDTQYF. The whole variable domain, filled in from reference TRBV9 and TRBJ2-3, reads DSGVTQTPKHLITATGQRVTLRCSPRSGDLSVYWYQQSLDQGLQFLIQYYNGEERAKGNILERFSAQQFPDLHSELNLSSLELGDSALYFCASSVLPTSGGDSDTQYFGPGTRLTVL.